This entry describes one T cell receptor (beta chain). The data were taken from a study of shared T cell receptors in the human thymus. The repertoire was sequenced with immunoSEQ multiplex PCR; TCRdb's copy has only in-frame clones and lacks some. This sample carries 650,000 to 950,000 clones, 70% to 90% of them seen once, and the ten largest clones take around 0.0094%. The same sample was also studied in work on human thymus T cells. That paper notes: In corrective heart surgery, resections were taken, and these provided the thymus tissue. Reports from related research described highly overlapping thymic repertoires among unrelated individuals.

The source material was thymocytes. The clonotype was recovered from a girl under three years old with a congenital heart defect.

The CDR3 protein is CATGRGTGPDQPQHF. In DNA form, the CDR3 reads TGTGCCACCGGACGTGGGACAGGGCCCGATCAGCCCCAGCATTTT. This rearrangement joins TRBV6-5 to TRBJ1-5, with 9 bases that match TRBD1. The ends lost 10 bases at V and 5 bases at J; junction bases unmatched: 12. Germline V CDR1 and CDR2: MNHEY, SVGAGI. This CDR3 has 15 amino acids.